This T cell receptor beta chain was obtained from a study of OX40 agonist ivuxolimab in advanced cancers. Clones were read by immunoSEQ multiplex PCR, and TCRdb kept only the in-frame ones, dropping some. The table records tens of thousands of clones, 91% of them present only once. Blood got drawn at baseline, again on cycle 4 day 1, and then on cycle 7 day 1. Per the germline V gene, CDR1 is SEHNR and CDR2 is FQNEAQ (reference sequence). The junction had 12 bases not matched to a gene; V was cut back by 1 base and J by 7 bases. CDR3 size: 16 residues. The sequence was obtained from an adult with an advanced solid tumor such as melanoma, head and neck, liver or kidney cancer. V and J are TRBV7-9 and TRBJ2-7; 8 bases are shared with TRBD2. The material sequenced was CD4+ or CD8+ T cells sorted from blood, taken in a trial of the OX40 agonist ivuxolimab. CDR3 region: CASSLVVAGRAVEQYF. The CDR3 DNA reads TGTGCCAGCAGCTTAGTGGTAGCGGGAAGGGCGGTAGAGCAGTACTTC.